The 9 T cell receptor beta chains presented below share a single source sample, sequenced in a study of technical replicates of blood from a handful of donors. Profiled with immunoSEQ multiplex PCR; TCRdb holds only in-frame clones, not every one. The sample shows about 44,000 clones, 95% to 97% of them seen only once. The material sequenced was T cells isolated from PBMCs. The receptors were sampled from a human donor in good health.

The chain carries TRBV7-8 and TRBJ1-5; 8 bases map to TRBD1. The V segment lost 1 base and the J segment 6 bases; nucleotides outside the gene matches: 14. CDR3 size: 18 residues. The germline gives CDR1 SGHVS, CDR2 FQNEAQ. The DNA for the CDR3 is TGTGCCAGCAGCTTAGGTCGTAGGTACGGACAGGGAGGTCAGCCCCAGCATTTT. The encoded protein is CASSLGRRYGQGGQPQHF. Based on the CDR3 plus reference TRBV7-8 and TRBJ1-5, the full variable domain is GAGVSQSPRYKVAKRGQDVALRCDPISGHVSLFWYQQALGQGPEFLTYFQNEAQLDKSGLPSDRFFAERPEGSVSTLKIQRTQQEDSAVYLCASSLGRRYGQGGQPQHFGDGTRLSIL.

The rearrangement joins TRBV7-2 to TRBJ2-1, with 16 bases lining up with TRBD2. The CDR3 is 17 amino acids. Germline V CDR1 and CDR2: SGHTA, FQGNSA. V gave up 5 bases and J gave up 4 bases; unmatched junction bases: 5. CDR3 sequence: CASSPGTSGRGYNEQFF. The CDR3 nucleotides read TGTGCCAGCAGCCCAGGGACTAGCGGGAGGGGATACAATGAGCAGTTCTTC.

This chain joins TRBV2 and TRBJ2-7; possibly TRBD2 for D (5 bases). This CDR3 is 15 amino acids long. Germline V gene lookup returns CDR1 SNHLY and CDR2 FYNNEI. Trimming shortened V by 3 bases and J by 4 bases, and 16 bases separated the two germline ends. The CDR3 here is CASSERVGTLYEQYF. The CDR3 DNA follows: TGTGCCAGCAGTGAGAGGGTCGGCACACTATACGAGCAGTACTTC.

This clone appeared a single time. The CDR3: CASSEGGVTEAFF. Written as DNA, the CDR3 is TGTGCCAGCAGTGAGGGGGGGGTCACTGAAGCTTTCTTT. This chain links TRBV25-1 with TRBJ1-1; weak D call: TRBD1 (5 bases). The CDR3 loop spans 13 amino acids. Trimming removed 3 bases at V and 4 bases at J, with 9 bases between. CDR1 and CDR2 (germline): MGHDK, SYGVNS.

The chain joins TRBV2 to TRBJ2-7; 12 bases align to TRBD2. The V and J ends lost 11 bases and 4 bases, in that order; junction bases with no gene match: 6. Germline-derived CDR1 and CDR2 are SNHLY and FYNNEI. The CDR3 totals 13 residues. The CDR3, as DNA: TGTGCCGGTTTGACTAGCGGGAGTTACGAGCAGTACTTC. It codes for CAGLTSGSYEQYF.

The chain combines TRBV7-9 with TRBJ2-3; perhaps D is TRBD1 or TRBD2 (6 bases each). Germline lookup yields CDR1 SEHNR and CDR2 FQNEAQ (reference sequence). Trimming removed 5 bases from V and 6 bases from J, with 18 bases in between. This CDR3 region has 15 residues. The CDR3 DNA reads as TGTGCCAGCAGCCTAGGGGGGACTCCAGGCGATACGCAGTATTTT. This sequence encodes CASSLGGTPGDTQYF.

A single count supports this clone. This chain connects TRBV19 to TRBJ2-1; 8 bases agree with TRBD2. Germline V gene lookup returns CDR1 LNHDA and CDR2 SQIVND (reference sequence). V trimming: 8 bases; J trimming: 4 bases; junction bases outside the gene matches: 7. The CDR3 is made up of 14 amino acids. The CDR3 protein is CASFSGIGYNEQFF. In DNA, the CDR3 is TGTGCCAGTTTTAGCGGGATAGGTTACAATGAGCAGTTCTTC.

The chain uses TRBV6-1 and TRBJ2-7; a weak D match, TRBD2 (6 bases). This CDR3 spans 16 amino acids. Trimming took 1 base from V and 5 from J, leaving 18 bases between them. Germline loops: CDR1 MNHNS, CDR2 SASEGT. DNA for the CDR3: TGTGCCAGCAGTGAAGACCTCGAGCGGGTGGGCCACGAGCAGTACTTC. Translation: CASSEDLERVGHEQYF.

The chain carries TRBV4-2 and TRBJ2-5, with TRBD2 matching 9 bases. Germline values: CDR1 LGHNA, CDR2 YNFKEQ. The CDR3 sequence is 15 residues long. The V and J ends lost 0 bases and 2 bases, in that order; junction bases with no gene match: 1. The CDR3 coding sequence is TGTGCCAGCAGCCAAGAACTAGCGGGTCAAGAGACCCAGTACTTC. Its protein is CASSQELAGQETQYF.